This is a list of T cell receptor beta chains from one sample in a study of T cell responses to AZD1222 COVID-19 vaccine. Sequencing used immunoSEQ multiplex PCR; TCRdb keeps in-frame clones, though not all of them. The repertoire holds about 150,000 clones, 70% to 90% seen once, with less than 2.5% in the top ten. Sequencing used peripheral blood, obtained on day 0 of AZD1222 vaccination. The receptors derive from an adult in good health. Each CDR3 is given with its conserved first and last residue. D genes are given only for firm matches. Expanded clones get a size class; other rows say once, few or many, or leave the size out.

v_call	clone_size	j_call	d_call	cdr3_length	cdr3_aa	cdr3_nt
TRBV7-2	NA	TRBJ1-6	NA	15	CASSLGNSLGSPLHF	TGTGCCAGCAGCTTAGGCAACAGCCTCGGGTCACCCCTCCACTTT
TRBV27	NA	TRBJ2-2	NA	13	CASSSSVTGELFF	TGTGCCAGCAGTTCCTCTGTCACCGGGGAGCTGTTTTTT
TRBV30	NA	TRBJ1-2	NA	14	CAWAGGDSNYGYTF	TGTGCCTGGGCGGGTGGAGACAGTAACTATGGCTACACCTTC
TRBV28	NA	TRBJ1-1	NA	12	CATLATPPGTFF	TGTGCCACCCTAGCGACACCGCCGGGGACTTTCTTT
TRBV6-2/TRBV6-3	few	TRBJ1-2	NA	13	CASSRLGNYGYTF	TGTGCCAGCAGTAGACTGGGGAACTATGGCTACACCTTC
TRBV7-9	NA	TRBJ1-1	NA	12	CASSLRYTEAFF	TGTGCCAGCAGTCTCCGGTACACTGAAGCTTTCTTT
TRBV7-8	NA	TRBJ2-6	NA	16	CASSAGQLSGANVLTF	TGTGCCAGCAGCGCGGGACAGCTCTCTGGGGCCAACGTCCTGACTTTC
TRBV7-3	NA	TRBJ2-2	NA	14	CASSLTRIGGELFF	TGTGCCAGCAGCTTAACCAGAATTGGGGGGGAGCTGTTTTTT
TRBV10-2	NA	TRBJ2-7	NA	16	CASSSSVGTPDYEQYF	TGCGCCAGCAGTTCGAGTGTCGGGACCCCCGACTACGAGCAGTACTTC
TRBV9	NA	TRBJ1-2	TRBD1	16	CASSVGDRVLNYGYTF	TGTGCCAGCAGCGTAGGGGACAGGGTACTTAACTATGGCTACACCTTC
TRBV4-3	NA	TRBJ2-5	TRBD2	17	CASSQEGPSGSGETQYF	TGCGCCAGCAGCCAAGAGGGTCCTAGCGGGAGTGGAGAGACCCAGTACTTC
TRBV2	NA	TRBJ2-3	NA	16	CASRAPISGRTDTQYF	TGTGCCAGCAGAGCCCCAATTAGCGGACGCACAGATACGCAGTATTTT
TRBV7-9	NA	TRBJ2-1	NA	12	CASSLGYNEQFF	TGTGCCAGCAGCTTGGGGTACAATGAGCAGTTCTTC
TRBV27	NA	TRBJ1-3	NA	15	CASTQSGQRRNTIYF	TGTGCCAGCACCCAATCCGGACAGAGACGAAACACCATATATTTT
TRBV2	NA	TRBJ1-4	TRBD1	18	CASTHETGFLSTNEKLFF	TGTGCCAGCACCCACGAGACAGGGTTTCTTTCAACTAATGAAAAACTGTTTTTT
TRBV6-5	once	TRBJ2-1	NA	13	CASSYSRRDKQFF	TGTGCCAGCAGTTACTCGAGGCGGGACAAGCAATTCTTC
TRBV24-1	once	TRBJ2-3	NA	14	CATSAGMGTDTQYF	TGTGCCACCAGTGCAGGGATGGGCACAGATACGCAGTATTTT
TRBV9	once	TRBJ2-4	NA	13	CASSVGQGGIQYF	TGTGCCAGCAGCGTAGGTCAGGGGGGCATTCAGTACTTC
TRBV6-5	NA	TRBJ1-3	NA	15	CASSLQAPTGNTIYF	TGTGCCAGCAGTTTGCAGGCCCCCACTGGAAACACCATATATTTT
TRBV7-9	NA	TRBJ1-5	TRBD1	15	CASSLDRGYEQPQHF	TGTGCCAGCAGTTTGGACAGGGGGTATGAACAGCCCCAGCATTTT
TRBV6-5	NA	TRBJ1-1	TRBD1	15	CASTPLGQGAAEAFF	TGTGCCAGCACTCCCCTAGGGCAGGGGGCGGCTGAAGCTTTCTTT
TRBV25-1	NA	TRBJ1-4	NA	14	CASSEWTDNEKLFF	TGTGCCAGCAGTGAATGGACGGATAATGAAAAACTGTTTTTT
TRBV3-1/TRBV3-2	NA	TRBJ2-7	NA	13	CASSREPWPEQYF	TGTGCCAGCAGTCGGGAGCCCTGGCCGGAGCAGTACTTC
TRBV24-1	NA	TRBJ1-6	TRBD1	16	CATSDPLGTDNSPLHF	TGTGCCACCAGTGATCCTTTGGGGACAGATAATTCACCCCTCCACTTT
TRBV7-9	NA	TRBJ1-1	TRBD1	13	CASSPTGNAEAFF	TGTGCCAGCAGCCCGACAGGGAACGCTGAAGCTTTCTTT
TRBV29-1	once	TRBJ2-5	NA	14	CSAVPGELQETQYF	TGCAGCGCCGTACCGGGGGAACTCCAAGAGACCCAGTACTTC
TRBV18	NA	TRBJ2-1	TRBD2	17	CASSPRLAGLSYNEQFF	TGTGCCAGCTCACCACGACTAGCGGGGCTCTCCTACAATGAGCAGTTCTTC
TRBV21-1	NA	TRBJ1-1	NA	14	CASSKERDDTEAFF	TGTGCCAGCAGCAAAGAAAGGGACGACACTGAAGCTTTCTTT
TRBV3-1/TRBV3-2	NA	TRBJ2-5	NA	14	CASSQDIQAETQYF	TGTGCCAGCAGCCAAGACATCCAAGCTGAGACCCAGTACTTC
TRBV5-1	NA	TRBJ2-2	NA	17	CASSPYEQPIFTGELFF	TGCGCCAGCAGCCCGTACGAACAACCCATATTTACCGGGGAGCTGTTTTTT
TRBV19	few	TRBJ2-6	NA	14	CASLDVSGANVLTF	TGTGCCAGTTTGGATGTCTCTGGGGCCAACGTCCTGACTTTC
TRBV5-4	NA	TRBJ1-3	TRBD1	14	CASSRDRAGNTIYF	TGTGCCAGCAGCCGGGACAGGGCCGGAAACACCATATATTTT
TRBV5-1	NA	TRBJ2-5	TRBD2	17	CASRDGVWTSGSQTQYF	TGCGCCAGCAGGGATGGGGTTTGGACTAGCGGGAGTCAGACCCAGTACTTC
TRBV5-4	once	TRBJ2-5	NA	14	CASSLSGDHGTQYF	TGTGCCAGCAGCTTGTCTGGGGACCACGGGACCCAGTACTTC
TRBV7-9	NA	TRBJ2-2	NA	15	CASRQRGVNTGELFF	TGTGCCAGCAGACAACGGGGAGTGAACACCGGGGAGCTGTTTTTT
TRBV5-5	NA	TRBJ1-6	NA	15	CASSFPSAGGAPLHF	TGTGCCAGCAGCTTCCCTAGTGCGGGTGGTGCACCCCTCCACTTT
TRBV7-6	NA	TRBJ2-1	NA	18	CASSLGVRGGSMVNEQFF	TGTGCCAGCAGCTTAGGAGTCAGGGGCGGTTCAATGGTCAATGAGCAGTTCTTC
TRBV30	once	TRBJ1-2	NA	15	CAWSVRQALNYGYTF	TGTGCCTGGAGTGTACGACAGGCCCTTAACTATGGCTACACCTTC
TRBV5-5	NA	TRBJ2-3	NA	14	CASSLAGLTDTQYF	TGTGCCAGCAGCTTGGCCGGACTCACAGATACGCAGTATTTT
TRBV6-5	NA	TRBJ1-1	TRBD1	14	CASSKTGGGTEAFF	TGTGCCAGCAGTAAGACAGGGGGAGGTACTGAAGCTTTCTTT
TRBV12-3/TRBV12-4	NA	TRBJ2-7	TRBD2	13	CASSREGSYEQYF	TGTGCCAGCTCCAGGGAGGGGTCCTACGAGCAGTACTTC
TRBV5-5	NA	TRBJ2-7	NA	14	CASNKRLNYYEQYF	TGTGCCAGCAACAAACGTCTTAACTACTACGAGCAGTACTTC
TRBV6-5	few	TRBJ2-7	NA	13	CASSSDGTYEQYF	TGTGCCAGCAGTTCCGACGGGACCTACGAGCAGTACTTC
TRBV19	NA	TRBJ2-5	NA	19	CASSTGQGRLAGFQETQYF	TGTGCCAGTAGTACAGGACAGGGTCGGCTAGCGGGTTTCCAAGAGACCCAGTACTTC
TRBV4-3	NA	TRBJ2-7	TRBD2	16	CASSQDWGGSSYEQYF	TGCGCCAGCAGCCAAGATTGGGGCGGGAGCTCCTACGAGCAGTACTTC
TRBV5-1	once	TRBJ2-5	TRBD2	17	CASSLEGTSGVGETQYF	TGCGCCAGCAGCTTGGAAGGGACTAGCGGCGTAGGAGAGACCCAGTACTTC
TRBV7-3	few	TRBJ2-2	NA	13	CASSHTSTGELFF	TGTGCCAGCAGCCACACAAGCACCGGGGAGCTGTTTTTT
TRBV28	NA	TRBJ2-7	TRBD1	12	CASWTGQYEQYF	TGTGCCAGCTGGACAGGGCAATACGAGCAGTACTTC
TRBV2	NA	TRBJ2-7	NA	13	CASSPLRRDEQYF	TGTGCCAGCAGCCCGCTCCGTAGGGACGAGCAGTACTTC
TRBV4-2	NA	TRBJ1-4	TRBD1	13	CASSQRDREKLFF	TGTGCCAGCAGCCAGCGGGACAGGGAAAAACTGTTTTTT
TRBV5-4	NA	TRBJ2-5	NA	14	CASSSYEGGGTQYF	TGTGCCAGCAGTTCCTACGAGGGAGGTGGGACCCAGTACTTC
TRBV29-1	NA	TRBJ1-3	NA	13	CSVEWDSGNTIYF	TGCAGCGTTGAATGGGATTCTGGAAACACCATATATTTT
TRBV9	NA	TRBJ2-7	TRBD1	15	CASSPPGGTGDEQYF	TGTGCCAGCAGCCCACCCGGGGGGACAGGGGACGAGCAGTACTTC
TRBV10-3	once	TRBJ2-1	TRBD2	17	CAISDPTTSGSRNEQFF	TGTGCCATCAGTGACCCAACGACTAGCGGGAGTCGGAATGAGCAGTTCTTC
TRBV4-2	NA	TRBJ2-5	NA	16	CASSPGAGRGEETQYF	TGTGCCAGCAGCCCCGGGGCAGGAAGGGGCGAAGAGACCCAGTACTTC
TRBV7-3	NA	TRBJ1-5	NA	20	CASSPRRGGLVLHSNQPQHF	TGTGCCAGCAGCCCCCGACGGGGGGGGTTAGTACTCCATAGCAATCAGCCCCAGCATTTT
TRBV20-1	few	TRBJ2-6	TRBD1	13	CSASGTEANVLTF	TGCAGTGCTAGTGGGACAGAGGCCAACGTCCTGACTTTC
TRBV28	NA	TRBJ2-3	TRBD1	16	CASSFPGTGVTDTQYF	TGTGCCAGCAGTTTCCCCGGGACAGGGGTAACAGATACGCAGTATTTT